This TCR beta chain was recorded in a study of T cell repertoires in cytomegalovirus infection. Overall study context: A matching HLA type, together with CMV infection, was signaled by public TCR beta signatures. General study points: The ex vivo response was dominated by HLA-C-restricted CMV-specific TCR beta clonotypes.

The CDR3 contains 17 residues. V lost 5 bases to trimming and J lost 5 bases; unmatched junction nucleotides: 11. CDR1 and CDR2 from the germline V gene are SEHNR and FQNEAQ (reference sequence). This clonotype has at least ten counts. Its antigen is not known. MiXCR, run by TCRdb on the reads, gives a single entry per CDR3 protein. Found here are 150,000 to 200,000 distinct CDR3 sequences, around 20% of them singletons; the top ten hold about 3%. Sequenced: PBMCs. This chain uses TRBV7-9 with TRBJ2-7; TRBD2 matches at 14 bases. This clonotype was sampled from a human donor in good health (CMV status not recorded). Some clones in this sample may be carry-over from other donors' samples. Here the CDR3 reads CASSGRITGLAGDEQYF. The DNA for the CDR3 is TGTGCCAGCAGCGGACGGATTACGGGACTAGCGGGAGACGAGCAGTACTTC.